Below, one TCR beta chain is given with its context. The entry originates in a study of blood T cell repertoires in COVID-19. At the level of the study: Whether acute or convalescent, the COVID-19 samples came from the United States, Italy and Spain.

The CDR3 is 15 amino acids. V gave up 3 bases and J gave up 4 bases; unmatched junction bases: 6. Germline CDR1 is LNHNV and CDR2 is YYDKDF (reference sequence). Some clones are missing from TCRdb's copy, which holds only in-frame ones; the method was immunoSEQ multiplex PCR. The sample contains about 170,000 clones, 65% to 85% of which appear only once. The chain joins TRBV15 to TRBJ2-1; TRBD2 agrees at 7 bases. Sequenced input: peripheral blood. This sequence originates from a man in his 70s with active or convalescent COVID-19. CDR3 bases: TGTGCCACCAGCAGGGTCCTAGCGGTTTACAATGAGCAGTTCTTC. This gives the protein CATSRVLAVYNEQFF.